These 6 T cell receptor beta chains were all obtained from the same sample, sequenced in a study of T cells in women clearing cervical HPV infection. TCRdb's table, derived via immunoSEQ multiplex PCR, lists solely in-frame clones and lacks some. The data show 45,000 to 55,000 clones, and the top ten clones hold about 1.5%. The sequencing sample was made of blood buffy coat. The receptor set was obtained from a woman aged 18-70 years with a cervical HPV16 infection that either progressed to CIN3+ or cleared (not recorded which).

In the case of this clone: The CDR3 end is not reached by the read, which stops 3 residues before it; the germline J gene fills it in. The chain recombines TRBV7-6 with TRBJ2-1; 8 bases are shared with TRBD2. The CDR3 is 15 residues long. In germline, CDR1 is SGHVS, CDR2 FNYEAQ. V lost 2 bases, J lost 4 bases, and 4 bases stayed unmatched. CDR3 DNA, as far as it was read: TGTGCCAGCAGCTTAAAGGGACTAGGTTACAATGAG. It is translated as CASSLKGLGYNE. From start to end, the CDR3 is CASSLKGLGYNEQFF.

Concerning this clone: The CDR3 goes on 3 residues after the read ends, and that part is filled in from the germline J gene. The gene calls are TRBV2 and TRBJ2-5, with a possible D match to TRBD2 (7 bases). Trimming shortened V by 5 bases and J by 7 bases, and 11 bases separated the two germline ends. The germline V gene has CDR1 SNHLY and CDR2 FYNNEI. The CDR3 consists of 12 residues. The CDR3 loop is CASSKGEGTQYF. CDR3 DNA, as far as it was read: TGTGCCAGCAGTAAGGGGGAGGGGACC.

To note about this clone: Read sequence stops 3 residues before the CDR3 end, and the germline J gene provides the missing end. This chain joins TRBV5-8 and TRBJ2-7; D may be TRBD1 (6 bases). CDR3 length equals 14 residues. Per germline, CDR1 SGHTS and CDR2 YDEGEE. V was clipped by 1 base and J by 2 bases, with 10 bases between them. The CDR3 bases that were read are TGTGCCAGCAGCTTGCAACAGGGTGCCTACGAG. This gives the protein CASSLQQGAYE. The whole CDR3 protein reads CASSLQQGAYEQYF.

Concerning this clone itself: Coverage ceases 3 residues before the CDR3 finishes, and the germline J gene fills in the end. The chain joins TRBV4-1 to TRBJ2-3, with 13 bases that match TRBD2. J gave up 2 bases and V 2 bases, and 7 bases lay outside the gene matches. The CDR3 spans 18 residues. Germline V gene lookup returns CDR1 MGHRA and CDR2 YSYEKL. CDR3 protein: CASSQPQGLAGLTDTQYF. CDR3 DNA (partial): TGCGCCAGCAGCCAACCCCAGGGACTAGCGGGACTCACAGATACG.

Comments on this clone: Read coverage stops 3 residues before the CDR3 terminus; the germline J gene supplies the remainder. The chain links TRBV6-2 or TRBV6-3 to TRBJ1-2, with 10 bases aligning to TRBD1. The CDR3 sequence is 16 residues long. V dropped 6 bases and J dropped 2; count of bases not matched to a gene: 9. CDR1 and CDR2 (germline): MNHEY, SVGEGT. The CDR3 sequence: CASRGQGIIFNYGYTF. The CDR3 bases that were read are TGTGCCAGCAGGGGACAGGGGATTATCTTCAACTATGGC.

As regards this clone: The read gets to within 3 residues of the CDR3 end, and the germline J gene fills in the rest. The chain couples TRBV7-7 to TRBJ2-2, with 8 bases aligning to TRBD1. Trimming at V came to 5 bases and at J to 6 bases, leaving 8 bases not matched to a gene. This CDR3 comprises 15 residues. Germline assignment: CDR1 SSHAT and CDR2 FNYEAQ (reference sequence). The CDR3 sequence is CASSATQGAAGELFF. The DNA read from the CDR3 is TGTGCCAGCAGCGCGACGCAGGGGGCGGCCGGGGAG.